Sequencing of this T cell receptor (beta chain) was carried out in a study of cytomegalovirus exposure and HLA in healthy donors. Findings and caveats of the study: The authors listed over 150 TCR beta chains as cytomegalovirus-associated. Reported performance of the classifier showed diagnosis of cytomegalovirus status with high specificity and sensitivity.

V lost 5 bases and J lost 8, with 27 bases in between. In germline, CDR1 is MDHEN, CDR2 SYDVKM. The CDR3 spans 18 residues. The validation cohort, a group of more than 100 subjects, included the donors and was separate from the roughly 670-subject first cohort. Some clones are missing from TCRdb's copy, which holds only in-frame ones; the method was immunoSEQ multiplex PCR. The sample includes 95,000 to 120,000 clones, around 82% seen only once; the top ten take around 2.7%. Notes on this clone: The antigen is undetermined.

The sequence was collected from a woman between 18 and 29 years old in good health and CMV-seronegative. Specimen: PBMCs. This chain connects TRBV28 to TRBJ1-4; possible D gene TRBD1, 6 bases. In DNA form, the CDR3 reads TGTGCCAGCAGTCCCCATATTGGGGGCCACACGGTTGACGAAAAACTGTTTTTT. Translating gives CASSPHIGGHTVDEKLFF.